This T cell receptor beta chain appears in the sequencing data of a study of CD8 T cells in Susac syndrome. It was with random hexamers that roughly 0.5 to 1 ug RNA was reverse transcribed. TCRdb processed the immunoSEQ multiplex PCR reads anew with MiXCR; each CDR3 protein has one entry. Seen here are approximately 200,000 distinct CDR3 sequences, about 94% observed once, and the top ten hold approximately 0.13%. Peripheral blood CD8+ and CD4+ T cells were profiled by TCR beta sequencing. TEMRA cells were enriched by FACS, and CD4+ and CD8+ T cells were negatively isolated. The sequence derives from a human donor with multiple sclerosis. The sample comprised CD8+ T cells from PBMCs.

This chain's CDR3 is CASSLSFGEETQYF. The CDR3 nucleotides read TGTGCCAGCAGCTTGTCATTCGGAGAAGAGACCCAGTACTTC. The V call is TRBV5-6, the J call TRBJ2-5, with D unresolved. There are 14 residues in the CDR3. Per the germline V gene, CDR1 is SGHDT and CDR2 is YYEEEE. V lost 1 base to trimming and J lost 3 bases, with 10 bases between them.